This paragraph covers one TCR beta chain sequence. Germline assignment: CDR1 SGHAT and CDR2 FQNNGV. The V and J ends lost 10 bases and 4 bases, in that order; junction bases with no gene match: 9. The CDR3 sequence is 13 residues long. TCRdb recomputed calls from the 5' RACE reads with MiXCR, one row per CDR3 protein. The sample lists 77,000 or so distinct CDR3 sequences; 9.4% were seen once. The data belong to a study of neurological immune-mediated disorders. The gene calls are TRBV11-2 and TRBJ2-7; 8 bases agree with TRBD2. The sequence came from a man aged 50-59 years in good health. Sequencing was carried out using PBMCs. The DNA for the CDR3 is TGTGCCAACACGCGACTAGCGCAATACGAGCAGTACTTC. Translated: CANTRLAQYEQYF.